Described below is a single TCR beta chain sequence and its context. This entry is derived from a study of blood T cell repertoires in COVID-19. Study as a whole: Samples representing acute and convalescent COVID-19 were sourced from the United States, Italy and Spain.

The CDR3 length is 16 residues. The germline CDR1 and CDR2 sequences are SEHNR and FQNEAQ (reference sequence). V was clipped by 5 bases and J by 0 bases, with 14 bases between them. As originally analysed: Amplifying reference gene primers gave estimates of nucleated cell counts. Produced via immunoSEQ multiplex PCR; TCRdb's table is partial and in-frame only. V, J and clone size were drawn from that table, and D and trimming were deduced from the DNA. In the table there are about 100,000 clones, about four fifths of which are singletons. Sequencing was done on a sample of peripheral blood. V is TRBV7-9 and J is TRBJ1-5; no clear D. The receptor comes from a human donor in a cohort sampled during active COVID-19. CDR3 nucleotide sequence: TGTGCCAGCAGCCCTGGGCGGGGAAGTAGCAATCAGCCCCAGCATTTT. Translation: CASSPGRGSSNQPQHF.